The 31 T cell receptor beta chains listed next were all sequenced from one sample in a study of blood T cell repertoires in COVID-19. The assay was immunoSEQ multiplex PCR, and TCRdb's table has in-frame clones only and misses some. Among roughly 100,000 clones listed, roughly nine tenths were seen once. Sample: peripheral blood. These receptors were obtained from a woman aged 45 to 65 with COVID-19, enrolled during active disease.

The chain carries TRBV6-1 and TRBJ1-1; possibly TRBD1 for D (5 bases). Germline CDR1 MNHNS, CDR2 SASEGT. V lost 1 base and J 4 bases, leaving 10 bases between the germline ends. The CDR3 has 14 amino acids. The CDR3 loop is CASSEVGVGTEAFF. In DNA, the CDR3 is TGTGCCAGCAGTGAAGTAGGGGTAGGCACTGAAGCTTTCTTT.

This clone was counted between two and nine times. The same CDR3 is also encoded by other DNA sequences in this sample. In DNA, the CDR3 is TGTGCCAGCAGTTACTCTGAGAGCAATCAGCCCCAGCATTTT. This codes for CASSYSESNQPQHF. The gene calls are TRBV6-6 and TRBJ1-5; D uncertain. Trimming shortened V by 0 bases and J by 1 base, and 4 bases separated the two germline ends. Germline values: CDR1 MNHNY, CDR2 SVGAGI (reference sequence). The CDR3 is made up of 14 amino acids.

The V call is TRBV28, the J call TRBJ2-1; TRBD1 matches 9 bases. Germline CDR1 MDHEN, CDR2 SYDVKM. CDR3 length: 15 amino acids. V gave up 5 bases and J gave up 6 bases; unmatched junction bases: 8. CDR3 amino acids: CASSPHRGPANEQFF. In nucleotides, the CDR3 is TGTGCCAGCAGTCCACACAGGGGGCCGGCCAATGAGCAGTTCTTC.

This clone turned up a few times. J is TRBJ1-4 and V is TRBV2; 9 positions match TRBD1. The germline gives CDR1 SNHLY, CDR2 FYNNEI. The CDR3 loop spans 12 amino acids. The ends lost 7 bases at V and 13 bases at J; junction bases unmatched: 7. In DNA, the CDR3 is TGTGCCAGCACCGACAGGGGGGGATTACTGTTTTTT. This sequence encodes CASTDRGGLLFF.

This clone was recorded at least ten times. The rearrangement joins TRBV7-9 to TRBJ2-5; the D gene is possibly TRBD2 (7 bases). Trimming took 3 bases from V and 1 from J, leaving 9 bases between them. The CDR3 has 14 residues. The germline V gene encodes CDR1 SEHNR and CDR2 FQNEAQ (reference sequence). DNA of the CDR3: TGTGCCAGCAGCTTGGGGGGGGCCCAAGAGACCCAGTACTTC. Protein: CASSLGGAQETQYF.

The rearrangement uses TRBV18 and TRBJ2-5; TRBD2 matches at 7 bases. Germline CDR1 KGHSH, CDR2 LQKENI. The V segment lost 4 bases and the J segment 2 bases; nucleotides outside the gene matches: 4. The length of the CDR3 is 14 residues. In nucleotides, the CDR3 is TGTGCCAGCTCACGAGGACTAGGGCAAGAGACCCAGTACTTC. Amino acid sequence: CASSRGLGQETQYF.

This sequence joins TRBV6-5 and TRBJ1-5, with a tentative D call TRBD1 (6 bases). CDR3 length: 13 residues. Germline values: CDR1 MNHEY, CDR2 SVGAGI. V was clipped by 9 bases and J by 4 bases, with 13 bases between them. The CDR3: CASNREMNQPQHF. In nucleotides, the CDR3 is TGTGCCAGTAACAGGGAAATGAATCAGCCCCAGCATTTT.

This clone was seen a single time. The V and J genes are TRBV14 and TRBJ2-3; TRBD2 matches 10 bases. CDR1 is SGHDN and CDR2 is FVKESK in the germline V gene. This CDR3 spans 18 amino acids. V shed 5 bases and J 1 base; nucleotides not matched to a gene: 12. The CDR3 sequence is CASSETSGLLGGTDTQYF. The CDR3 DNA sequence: TGTGCCAGCAGCGAGACTAGCGGGCTTCTCGGAGGCACAGATACGCAGTATTTT.

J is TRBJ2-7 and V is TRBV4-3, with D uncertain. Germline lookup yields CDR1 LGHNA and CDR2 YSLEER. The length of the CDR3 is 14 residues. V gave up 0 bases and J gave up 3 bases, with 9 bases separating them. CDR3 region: CASSQEQRYYEQYF. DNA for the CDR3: TGCGCCAGCAGCCAAGAACAGAGATACTACGAGCAGTACTTC.

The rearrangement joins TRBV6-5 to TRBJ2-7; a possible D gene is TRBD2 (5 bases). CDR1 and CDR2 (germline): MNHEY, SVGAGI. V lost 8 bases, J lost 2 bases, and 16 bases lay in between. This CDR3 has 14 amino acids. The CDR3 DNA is TGTGCCAGCGGAGGCTCGCAGAAGACCTACGAGCAGTACTTC. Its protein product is CASGGSQKTYEQYF.

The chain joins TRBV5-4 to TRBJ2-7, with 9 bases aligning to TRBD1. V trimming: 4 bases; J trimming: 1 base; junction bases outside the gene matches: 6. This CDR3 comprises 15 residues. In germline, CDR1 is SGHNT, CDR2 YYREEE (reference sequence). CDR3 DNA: TGTGCCAGCAGCCCGGCGGGACAGGGATCCTACGAGCAGTACTTC. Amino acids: CASSPAGQGSYEQYF.

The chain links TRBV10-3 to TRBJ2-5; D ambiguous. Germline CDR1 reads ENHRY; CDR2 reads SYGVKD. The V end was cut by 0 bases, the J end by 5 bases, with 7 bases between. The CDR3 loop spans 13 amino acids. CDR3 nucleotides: TGTGCCATCAGTGAGTCGACGGGTGAGACCCAGTACTTC. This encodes CAISESTGETQYF.

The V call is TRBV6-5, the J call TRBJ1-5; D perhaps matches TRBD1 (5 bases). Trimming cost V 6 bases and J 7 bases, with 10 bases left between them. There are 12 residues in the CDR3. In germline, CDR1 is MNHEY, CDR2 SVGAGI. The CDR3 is CASRAGGQPQHF. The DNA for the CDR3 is TGTGCCAGCAGGGCCGGGGGGCAGCCCCAGCATTTT.

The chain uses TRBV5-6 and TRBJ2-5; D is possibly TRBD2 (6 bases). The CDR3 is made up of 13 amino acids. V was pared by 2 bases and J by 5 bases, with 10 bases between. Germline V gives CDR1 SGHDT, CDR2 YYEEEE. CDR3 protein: CASSLAAGETQYF. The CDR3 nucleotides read TGTGCCAGCAGCTTAGCGGCGGGGGAGACCCAGTACTTC.

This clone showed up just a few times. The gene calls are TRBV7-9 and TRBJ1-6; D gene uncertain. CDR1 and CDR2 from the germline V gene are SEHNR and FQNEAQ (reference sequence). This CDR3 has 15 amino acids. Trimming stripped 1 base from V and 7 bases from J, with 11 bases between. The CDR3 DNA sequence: TGTGCCAGCAGCTTAGGTGGCTCAACCAATTCACCCCTCCACTTT. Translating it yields CASSLGGSTNSPLHF.

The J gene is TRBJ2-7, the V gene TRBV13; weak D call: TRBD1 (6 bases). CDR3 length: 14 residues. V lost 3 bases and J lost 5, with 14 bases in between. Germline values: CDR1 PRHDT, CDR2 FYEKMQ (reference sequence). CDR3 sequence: CASSFTGPGHEQYF. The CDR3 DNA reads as TGTGCCAGCAGCTTCACAGGGCCGGGGCACGAGCAGTACTTC.

CDR3 coding DNA: TGCGCCAGCAGTGGGTCAAGCGGGGCGATCTACGAGCAGTACTTC. This gives the protein CASSGSSGAIYEQYF. This chain uses TRBV10-1 with TRBJ2-7; TRBD2 agrees at 7 bases. The CDR3 extends over 15 amino acids. Unmatched junction bases numbered 9, after V lost 4 bases and J lost 3 bases. Germline V CDR1 and CDR2: WNHNN, SYGVQD (reference sequence).

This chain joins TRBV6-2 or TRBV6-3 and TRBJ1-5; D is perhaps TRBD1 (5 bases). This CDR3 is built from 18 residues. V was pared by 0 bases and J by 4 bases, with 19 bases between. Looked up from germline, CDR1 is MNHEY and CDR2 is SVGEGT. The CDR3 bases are TGTGCCAGCAGTTACTCGATCCCCCTGGGGCCGCGAAATCAGCCCCAGCATTTT. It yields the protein CASSYSIPLGPRNQPQHF.

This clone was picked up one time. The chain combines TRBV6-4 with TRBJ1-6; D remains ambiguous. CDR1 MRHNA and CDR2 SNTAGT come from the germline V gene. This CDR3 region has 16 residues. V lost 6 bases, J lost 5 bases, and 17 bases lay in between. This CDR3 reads CASRYLGRADNSPLHF. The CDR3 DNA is TGTGCCAGCAGATACCTGGGGAGGGCGGATAATTCACCCCTCCACTTT.

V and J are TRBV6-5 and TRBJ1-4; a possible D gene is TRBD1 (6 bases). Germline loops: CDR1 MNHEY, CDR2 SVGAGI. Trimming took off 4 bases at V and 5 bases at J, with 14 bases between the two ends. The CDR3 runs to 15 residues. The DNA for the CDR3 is TGTGCCAGCAGTTTTAGGGGACACGCGAATGAAAAACTGTTTTTT. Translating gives CASSFRGHANEKLFF.

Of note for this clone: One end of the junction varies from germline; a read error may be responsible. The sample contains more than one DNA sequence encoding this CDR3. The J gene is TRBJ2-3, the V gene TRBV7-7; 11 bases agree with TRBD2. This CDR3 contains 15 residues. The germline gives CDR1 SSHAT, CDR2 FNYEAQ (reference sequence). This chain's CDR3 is CASSLGLAGTDTQYF. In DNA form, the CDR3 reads TGTGCTAGCAGCCTGGGACTAGCGGGCACAGATACGCAGTATTTT.

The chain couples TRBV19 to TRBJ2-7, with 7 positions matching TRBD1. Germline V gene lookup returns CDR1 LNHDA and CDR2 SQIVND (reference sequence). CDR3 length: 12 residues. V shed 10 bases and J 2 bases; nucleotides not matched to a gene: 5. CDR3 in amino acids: CAKLDRTYEQYF. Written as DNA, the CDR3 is TGTGCCAAGTTGGACAGGACCTACGAGCAGTACTTC. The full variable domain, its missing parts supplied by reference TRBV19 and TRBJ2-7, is DGGITQSPKYLFRKEGQNVTLSCEQNLNHDAMYWYRQDPGQGLRLIYYSQIVNDFQKGDIAEGYSVSREKKESFPLTVTSAQKNPTAFYLCAKLDRTYEQYFGPGTRLTVT.

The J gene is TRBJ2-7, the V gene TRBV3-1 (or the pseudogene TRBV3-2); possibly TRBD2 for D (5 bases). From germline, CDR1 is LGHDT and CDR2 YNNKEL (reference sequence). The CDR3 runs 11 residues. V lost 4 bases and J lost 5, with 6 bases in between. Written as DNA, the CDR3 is TGTGCCAGCAGCCCCGGGGACGAGCAGTACTTC. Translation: CASSPGDEQYF.

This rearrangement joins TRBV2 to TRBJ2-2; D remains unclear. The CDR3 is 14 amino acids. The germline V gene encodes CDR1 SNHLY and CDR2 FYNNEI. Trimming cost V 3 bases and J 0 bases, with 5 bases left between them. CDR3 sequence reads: CASSESTNTGELFF. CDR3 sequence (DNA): TGTGCCAGCAGTGAGTCCACGAACACCGGGGAGCTGTTTTTT.

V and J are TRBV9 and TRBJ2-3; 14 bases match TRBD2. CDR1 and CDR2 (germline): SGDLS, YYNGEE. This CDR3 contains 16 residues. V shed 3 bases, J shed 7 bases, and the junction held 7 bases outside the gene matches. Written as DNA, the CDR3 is TGTGCCAGCAGCGCGATGACTAGCGGGGGGGCCAATACGCAGTATTTT. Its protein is CASSAMTSGGANTQYF.

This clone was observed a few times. CDR3 residues: CASRTHSGGPQETQYF. The CDR3 DNA is TGTGCCAGCAGGACCCATAGCGGGGGGCCCCAAGAGACCCAGTACTTC. This chain joins TRBV2 and TRBJ2-5; 10 bases line up with TRBD2. The length of the CDR3 is 16 residues. Germline-derived CDR1 and CDR2 are SNHLY and FYNNEI. J lost 1 base, V lost 6 bases, and 8 bases had no gene match.

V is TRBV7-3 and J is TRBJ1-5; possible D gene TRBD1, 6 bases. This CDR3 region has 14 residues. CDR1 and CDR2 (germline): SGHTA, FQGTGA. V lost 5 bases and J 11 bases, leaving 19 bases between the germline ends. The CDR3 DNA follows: TGTGCCAGCAGCCCCACCCTACGACCAGGGGCCCAGCATTTT. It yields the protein CASSPTLRPGAQHF.

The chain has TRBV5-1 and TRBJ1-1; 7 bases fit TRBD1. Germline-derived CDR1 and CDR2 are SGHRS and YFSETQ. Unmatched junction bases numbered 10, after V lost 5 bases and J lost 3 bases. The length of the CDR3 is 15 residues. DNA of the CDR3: TGCGCCAGCAGACGAACGGGGACAGCCTACACTGAAGCTTTCTTT. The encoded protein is CASRRTGTAYTEAFF.

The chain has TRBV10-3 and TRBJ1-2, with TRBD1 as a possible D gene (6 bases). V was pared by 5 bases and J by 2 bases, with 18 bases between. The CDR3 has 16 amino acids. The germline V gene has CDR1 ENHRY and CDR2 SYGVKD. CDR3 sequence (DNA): TGTGCCATCAGTCCCGCTTGGGGGCCGAAAAACTATGGCTACACCTTC. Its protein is CAISPAWGPKNYGYTF.

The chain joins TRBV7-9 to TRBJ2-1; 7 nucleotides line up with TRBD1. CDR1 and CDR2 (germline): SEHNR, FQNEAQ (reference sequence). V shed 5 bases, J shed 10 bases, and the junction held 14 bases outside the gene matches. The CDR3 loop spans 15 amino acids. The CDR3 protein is CASSATGDYVTEQFF. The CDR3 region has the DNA TGTGCCAGCAGCGCCACAGGGGATTACGTGACGGAGCAGTTCTTC.

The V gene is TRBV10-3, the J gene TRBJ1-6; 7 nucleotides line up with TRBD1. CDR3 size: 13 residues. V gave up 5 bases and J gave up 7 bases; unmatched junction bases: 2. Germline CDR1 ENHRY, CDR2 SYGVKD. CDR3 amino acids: CAISWDRNSPLHF. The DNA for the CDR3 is TGTGCCATCAGTTGGGACAGAAATTCACCCCTCCACTTT.